The clone carrying this TCR beta chain was picked up one time. Its target is not known. The donors, nominally healthy at sampling, likely had unrecorded immune exposures. This sample is drawn from a study of cytomegalovirus exposure and HLA in healthy donors. With 60 Vbeta and 13 Jbeta primers, the PCR was carried out. Sequencing used immunoSEQ multiplex PCR; TCRdb keeps in-frame clones, though not all of them. There are roughly 190,000 clones in the sample; over 70% occur only once, and approximately 3.8% lies in the top ten. The study's findings and limits: Common viral pathogens seemed to be connected with several of the most significant clusters, according to a later analysis.

The CDR3 runs 17 residues. The trim removed 3 bases at V and 4 bases at J, leaving 5 bases unmatched. CDR1 and CDR2 from the germline V gene are MGHRA and YSYEKL. V usage is TRBV4-1 and J usage is TRBJ2-2; TRBD2 matches 13 bases. This receptor was obtained from a man in his fifties in good health and CMV-seronegative. Sequenced sample: PBMCs. CDR3 protein: CASSQKGLAGATGELFF. The CDR3 bases are TGCGCCAGCAGCCAGAAAGGACTAGCGGGGGCCACCGGGGAGCTGTTTTTT.